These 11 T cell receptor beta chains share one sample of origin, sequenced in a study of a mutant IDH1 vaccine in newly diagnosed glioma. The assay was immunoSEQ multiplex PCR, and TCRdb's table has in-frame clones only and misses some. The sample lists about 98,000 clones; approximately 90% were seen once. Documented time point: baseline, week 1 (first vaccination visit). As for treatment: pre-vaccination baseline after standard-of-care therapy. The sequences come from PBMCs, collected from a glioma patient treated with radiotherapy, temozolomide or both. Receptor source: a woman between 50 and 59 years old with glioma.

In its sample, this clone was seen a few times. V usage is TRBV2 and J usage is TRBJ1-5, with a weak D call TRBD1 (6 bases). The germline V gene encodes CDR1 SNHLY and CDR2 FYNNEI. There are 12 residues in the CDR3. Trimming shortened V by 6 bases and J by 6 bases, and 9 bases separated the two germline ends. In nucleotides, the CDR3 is TGTGCCAGCAGCGGGGGCGGTCAGCCCCAGCATTTT. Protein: CASSGGGQPQHF.

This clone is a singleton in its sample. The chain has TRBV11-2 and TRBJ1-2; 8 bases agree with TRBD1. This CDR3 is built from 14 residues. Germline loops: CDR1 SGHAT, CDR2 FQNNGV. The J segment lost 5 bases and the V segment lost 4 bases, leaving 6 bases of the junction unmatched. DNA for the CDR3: TGTGCCAGCAGCTCGACAGGGGAAGGGTATGGCTACACCTTC. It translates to CASSSTGEGYGYTF.

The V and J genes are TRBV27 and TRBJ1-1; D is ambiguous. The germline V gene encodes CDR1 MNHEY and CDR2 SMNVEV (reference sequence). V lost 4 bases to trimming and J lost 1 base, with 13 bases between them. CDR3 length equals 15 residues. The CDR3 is CASSSPSEGNTEAFF. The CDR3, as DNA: TGTGCCAGCAGTTCCCCCTCCGAGGGGAACACTGAAGCTTTCTTT.

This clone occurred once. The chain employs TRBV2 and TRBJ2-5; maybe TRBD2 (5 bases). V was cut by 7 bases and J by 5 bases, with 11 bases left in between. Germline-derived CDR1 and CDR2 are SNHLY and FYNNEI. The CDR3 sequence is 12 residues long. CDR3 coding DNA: TGTGCCAGCAAATTGGAGGATGAGACCCAGTACTTC. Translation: CASKLEDETQYF.

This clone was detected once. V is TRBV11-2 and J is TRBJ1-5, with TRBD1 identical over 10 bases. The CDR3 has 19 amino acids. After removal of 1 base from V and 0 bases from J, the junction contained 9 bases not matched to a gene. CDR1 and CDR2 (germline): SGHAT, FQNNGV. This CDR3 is CASSLGDRGPFLSNQPQHF. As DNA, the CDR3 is TGTGCCAGCAGCTTAGGGGACAGGGGCCCATTTCTTAGCAATCAGCCCCAGCATTTT. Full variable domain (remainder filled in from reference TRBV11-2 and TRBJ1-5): EAGVAQSPRYKIIEKRQSVAFWCNPISGHATLYWYQQILGQGPKLLIQFQNNGVVDDSQLPKDRFSAERLKGVDSTLKIQPAKLEDSAVYLCASSLGDRGPFLSNQPQHFGDGTRLSIL.

The CDR3 DNA sequence: TGTGCCAGCTCAAGTCCTCGACAGGGAGGTAATGAGCAGTTCTTC. It is translated as CASSSPRQGGNEQFF. This sequence joins TRBV18 and TRBJ2-1, with D possibly TRBD1 on 7 matching bases. There are 15 residues in the CDR3. The germline V gene encodes CDR1 KGHSH and CDR2 LQKENI. The ends were cut back, 5 bases at V and 7 bases at J, with 18 bases in the middle.

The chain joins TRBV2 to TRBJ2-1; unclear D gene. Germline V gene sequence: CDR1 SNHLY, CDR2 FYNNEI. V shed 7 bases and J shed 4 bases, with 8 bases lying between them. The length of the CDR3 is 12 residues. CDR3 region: CASKEQYNEQFF. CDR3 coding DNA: TGTGCCAGCAAAGAGCAGTACAATGAGCAGTTCTTC. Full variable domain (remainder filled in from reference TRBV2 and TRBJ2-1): EPEVTQTPSHQVTQMGQEVILRCVPISNHLYFYWYRQILGQKVEFLVSFYNNEISEKSEIFDDQFSVERPDGSNFTLKIRSTKLEDSAMYFCASKEQYNEQFFGPGTRLTVL.

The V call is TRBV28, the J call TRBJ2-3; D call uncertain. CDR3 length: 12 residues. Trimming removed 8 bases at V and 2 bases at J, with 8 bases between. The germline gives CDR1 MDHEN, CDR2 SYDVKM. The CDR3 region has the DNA TGTGCCAGCCTCGGTAACACAGATACGCAGTATTTT. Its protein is CASLGNTDTQYF.

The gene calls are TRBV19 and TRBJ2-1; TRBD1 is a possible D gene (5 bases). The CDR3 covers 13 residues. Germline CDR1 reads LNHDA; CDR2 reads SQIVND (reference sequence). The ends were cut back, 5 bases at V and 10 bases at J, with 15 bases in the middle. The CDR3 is CASSPSRVLEQFF. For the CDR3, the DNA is TGTGCCAGTAGTCCCTCCAGGGTGCTGGAGCAGTTCTTC.

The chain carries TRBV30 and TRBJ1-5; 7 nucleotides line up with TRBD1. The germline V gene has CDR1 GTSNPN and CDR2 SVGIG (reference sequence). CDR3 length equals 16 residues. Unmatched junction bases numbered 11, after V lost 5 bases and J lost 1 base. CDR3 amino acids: CAWGEGALVSNQPQHF. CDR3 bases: TGTGCCTGGGGCGAGGGGGCTCTCGTCAGCAATCAGCCCCAGCATTTT.

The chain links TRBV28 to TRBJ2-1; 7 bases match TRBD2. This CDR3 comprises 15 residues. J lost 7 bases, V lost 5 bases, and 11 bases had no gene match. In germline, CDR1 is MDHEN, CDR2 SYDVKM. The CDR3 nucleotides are TGTGCCAGCAGTCCCGTCAGGGAGGGAGGGAATGAGCAGTTCTTC. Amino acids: CASSPVREGGNEQFF.